This T cell receptor beta chain was sequenced for a study of blood T cell repertoires in COVID-19 (dated by TCRdb to the early 2020s). General notes on the study: Samples from collaborators originated in the United States, Italy and Spain and spanned both the acute and convalescent phases of COVID-19. Where available, HLA class I and class II types were obtained from metadata supplied by the sample provider rather than from assay-based typing. Deeply sampled blood TCRbeta repertoires from subjects exposed to, actively infected with, or recovered from COVID-19 were included in the dataset. The material from the prospective study consisted of cDNA or gDNA derived from T cells, B-cell-depleted T cells, or PBMCs. The repertoires were made available in a free public database intended to serve as a resource for research on the immune response to SARS-CoV-2. Samples came from the ongoing ImmuneRACE study (first 160 participants) plus 1,254 subjects from 6 global collaborators. A de-identified subject ID, COVID-19 status, age in years and sex were almost always included in the sample metadata.

The CDR3 goes from the cysteine to the phenylalanine over 12 residues. The retained sequence is limited to the CDR3, 36 bases, with the frame set at the first base. Between the V and J ends, shortened by 5 bases and 3 bases respectively, the junction contains 8 bases. Via the germline V gene, CDR1 is SGHTA and CDR2 FQGTGA. TCRbeta CDR3 regions were amplified from genomic DNA using the immunoSEQ Assay, a bias-controlled multiplex PCR. As for the original processing: Within the assay, amplification of reference gene primers was used to estimate how many nucleated cells each sample contained. To quantify the absolute abundance of each unique TCRbeta CDR3 rearrangement, sequence reads were collapsed and filtered. For each sample, productive Simpson clonality was calculated as the square root of Simpson's diversity index over productive rearrangements. Held by TCRdb, this immuneACCESS table contains in-frame sequences only and omits some clones. Under half of the omission traces to an unresolved V gene where checked; the cause of the rest is unknown. From that table come the V and J calls and clone size; the DNA was used to work out D and trimming. This sample has about 90,000 clones in its table, and roughly 90% of those were observed once. 2.7% of the sample is taken by the ten largest.

One collaborating source in Seattle enrolled patients while the patients were actively infected and followed the patients over time throughout the course of disease. Whole blood was collected in K2EDTA tubes by collaborating institutions according to the institutions' own protocols. For TCRbeta analysis, collaborators shipped samples as frozen whole blood, isolated PBMCs, or DNA extracted from either of those sample types. Details on this clone: Its antigen remains undetermined. Nothing much larger sits one base from this clone, and base qualities are not available.

The study at large found these results: The amount of clinical and demographic metadata varied by source and participant and was provided uncurated.

The receptor comes from a man over 45 with COVID-19, enrolled during active disease. The source material was peripheral blood. The rearrangement joined TRBV7-3 to TRBJ2-7; TRBD2 might be the D gene, on 6 matching bases. The CDR3 protein: CASSPGGYEQYF. DNA sequence: TGTGCCAGCAGCCCCGGGGGCTACGAGCAGTACTTC.